Listed below are T cell receptor beta chains from one sample, sequenced in a study of T cell repertoires in cytomegalovirus infection. Their antigen targets remain unknown. A single record per CDR3 protein comes from TCRdb applying MiXCR to the reads. The sample records 750,000 to 950,000 distinct CDR3 sequences, just under 30% being singletons. The sample consisted of cultured CD8+ T cells from PBMCs, taken from culture after CMV antigen stimulation. The receptors were sampled from a human donor in good health (CMV status not recorded). Some clones in this sample may be carry-over from other donors' samples. The CDR3 runs from the conserved cysteine through the conserved F or W. A D gene is named only where the DNA matches it firmly. Some rows mark clone size as missing; the rest say once, few, many or name a class of expanded clone.

>-|TRBV6-8|TRBJ1-5|TRBD1
CATSDRGVNQPQHF
>few|TRBV28|TRBJ2-3|TRBD2
CASSFPTTSGGTDTQYF
>-|TRBV6-6|TRBJ2-5|-
CASAAQETQYF
>many|TRBV28|TRBJ2-3|TRBD2
CASSFRLAGFTDTQYF
>-|TRBV20-1|TRBJ1-2|-
CSARDRGAPSVVGSPNYGYTF
>-|TRBV7-4|TRBJ2-1|-
CASSTSPLVGAVYEQFF
>few|TRBV12-3/TRBV12-4|TRBJ1-4|-
CASSRNRDYNEKLFF
>many|TRBV12-3/TRBV12-4|TRBJ1-4|TRBD1
CASSLRTGWGEKLFF
>-|TRBV14|TRBJ1-1|TRBD1
CASSQEGDRGILWITEAFF
>-|TRBV28|TRBJ1-4|-
CASSRRQKKLFF
>few|TRBV6-2/TRBV6-3|TRBJ1-1|-
CASALDRLTEAFF
>-|TRBV10-3|TRBJ2-1|-
CAIGKTEDTRGSYNEQFF
>-|TRBV15|TRBJ2-7|-
CATSTRTSAYEQYF
>-|TRBV14|TRBJ2-5|-
CASSYTVGARETQYF
>-|TRBV27|TRBJ1-4|-
CASSLSAFRAIPEKLFF
>-|TRBV27|TRBJ2-1|TRBD2
CASSSSGGAKYNEQFF
>many|TRBV6-6|TRBJ1-5|TRBD1
CASTRRTGGGDQPQHF
>few|TRBV6-5|TRBJ1-1|-
CASSAGTSSEAFF
>-|TRBV7-4|TRBJ2-3|TRBD2
CASSLFSSGDADTQYF
>many|TRBV6-1|TRBJ2-7|TRBD1
CASSPGQGADEQYF
>-|TRBV15|TRBJ1-2|-
CATSAWDRDHDGYTF
>-|TRBV27|TRBJ1-1|-
CASRRRYGAGRGNTEAFF
>-|TRBV27|TRBJ2-6|-
CASSSVAGANVLTF
>once|TRBV9|TRBJ2-7|-
CASSVRDRHYEQYF
>-|TRBV12-3/TRBV12-4|TRBJ2-5|-
CASSLYAGGGETQYF
>-|TRBV24-1|TRBJ1-5|-
CATSDRRTVDNQPQHF
>few|TRBV27|TRBJ2-7|-
CASSLRQVPSYEQYF
>-|TRBV7-6|TRBJ2-7|-
CASTPYLGSSYEQYF
>-|TRBV7-9|TRBJ2-7|TRBD2
CASSPEFGGALIYEQYF
>many|TRBV7-2|TRBJ2-2|TRBD1
CASIMDRGFSTGELFF
>-|TRBV4-2|TRBJ2-5|-
CASSQDTSPPETQYF
>many|TRBV7-8|TRBJ2-2|-
CASIPLNKRELFF
>few|TRBV28|TRBJ1-2|TRBD1
CASSLGLADREPPNYGYTF
>few|TRBV12-3/TRBV12-4|TRBJ2-1|TRBD2
CASSLRTSGGPDEQFF
>-|TRBV5-6|TRBJ2-1|-
CASSLGASNEQFF
>-|TRBV27|TRBJ2-1|-
CASNLGGVDEQFF
>-|TRBV6-1|TRBJ1-1|-
CASSGTDSYTEAFF
>once|TRBV2|TRBJ1-3|-
CASSGALNTIYF
>few|TRBV10-3|TRBJ2-3|-
CAISAPSRDDTDTQYF
>-|TRBV27|TRBJ2-4|TRBD2
CANSQGLAGVAKNIQYF
>few|TRBV28|TRBJ2-2|-
CASNTRRTPYTGELFF
>few|TRBV6-1|TRBJ1-1|-
CASSEATGEVNTEAFF
>few|TRBV14|TRBJ2-7|-
CASSHWTSTYEQYF
>-|TRBV27|TRBJ1-6|-
CASSPRGSSYNSPLHF
>-|TRBV6-2/TRBV6-3|TRBJ1-2|-
CASSYEEGYTF